A single T cell receptor beta chain is shown here with its context. It has no known antigen specificity. There are no base qualities to consult, and no much larger clone falls within one base. This entry is derived from a study of T cells in Graves' hyperthyroidism and ophthalmopathy (dated by TCRdb to the late 2010s). As for the study more broadly: Peripheral blood was sampled at the time of initial diagnosis, prior to any treatment. To identify distinguishing TCR V-J signatures, a discovery cohort of some 99 patients was used, comprising 43 with Graves' ophthalmopathy and roughly 60 with stable Graves' hyperthyroidism. An independent validation cohort of under 20 hyperthyroidism patients and approximately 15 patients who later progressed to ophthalmopathy tested prospective prediction of ophthalmopathy. For training and testing, the 100 or so patients in the discovery cohort were randomly divided in a 7:3 ratio. Thyroid tissue and blood T-cell repertoires from several Graves' hyperthyroidism patients were also compared in the study. After blood sampling, hyperthyroidism patients were treated with methimazole at a starting dose of 30 mg daily, and ophthalmopathy patients were treated with high-dose intravenous methylprednisolone. TCR Vbeta CDR3 sequencing of 135 peripheral blood samples (over 40 ophthalmopathy, 75 hyperthyroidism and some 17 progressor patients) is reported in the paper. General conclusions and limits of the study: Blood samples also contained most of the expanded thyroid clonotypes (frequency above 0.001), which suggests that blood repertoires may reflect thyroid immune responses. During validation, the model predicted progression to ophthalmopathy a median of roughly six months ahead of onset, with around 71% sensitivity and around 73% specificity. No statistical method was used to set the sample size in advance, and investigators knew the group allocation. In cross-validation, a model built on a 13 V-J signature told ophthalmopathy apart from stable hyperthyroidism with approximately 91% sensitivity and about 81% specificity, and in testing the same model reached 80%/75%.

TCR beta CDR3 regions were amplified from RNA transcripts. The TCR CDR3 was subjected to a first round of RT-PCR using the HTBI primer set and the Qiagen OneStep RT-PCR kit. Libraries were constructed in a second round of multiplex PCR, after which size selection and purification were carried out. The libraries were sequenced on an Illumina HiSeq2000 using paired-end 100 bp reads. The study's own analysis went as follows. SOAPnuke was used to process the raw data, removing reads that contained adapters or uncalled bases, had a mean Phred below 15, or lacked an exact match to the constant primer or identifier. High-quality paired reads were merged using COPE v1.2.5, and each unique nucleotide sequence was defined as a clonotype. MiTCR v1.1 was used to align the clonotypes against IMGT TRBV, TRBD and TRBJ reference segments. The analysis was restricted to V-J combinations with a frequency above 0.0001, which together covered 98% to 99.2% of the repertoires. The TCS score was defined as F50 (clonal expansion) divided by E x V (chaos), with BLOSUM62-based TCRdist calculated between CDR3 peptides within each V-J. Welch's t-statistics and random forest reduced 450 to 600 V-J features to roughly 13, which were used in a naive Bayes classifier (R e1071). The Morisita-Horn index was used to measure how similar the thyroid and blood repertoires were. TCRdb reworked the public reads: Q25 trimming with fastp, MiXCR clone assembly, productive beta chains retained. Each record represents a unique CDR3 protein, reported with the most common genes and DNA among its rows. The V and J calls shown here were made by TCRdb, not taken from the authors' results. In all, the sample holds hundreds of thousands of distinct CDR3 sequences, and roughly 15% of those were seen once. 4% to 5.5% of the sample is held by the ten biggest clonotypes.

Ophthalmopathy patients had moderately to severely active disease, Clinical Activity Score of at least 3, NOSPECS grade of at least 4, and duration under 3 months. The study excluded patients with uncontrolled infections, other autoimmune diseases, pregnancy or lactation. Clinical symptoms, serum thyroxine and TRAb, thyroid ultrasound, and orbital computed tomography formed the basis for the diagnoses. Ficoll-Paque density gradient centrifugation was used to isolate PBMCs from around 9.1 ml of fresh peripheral blood. Total RNA was extracted using Trizol reagent, and RNA quality was assessed on an Agilent 2100 Bioanalyzer. Sequenced: blood. This clonotype was obtained from a woman aged 40 to 55 with Graves' ophthalmopathy.

In nucleotide form, the sequence is TGTGCCTGGAGTCCGGGGTCGAGCAATCAGCCCCAGCATTTT. Translated, this gives CAWSPGSSNQPQHF. The chain was built from TRBV30 and TRBJ1-5; confidence is insufficient to name the D gene. For CDR1 and CDR2, the germline V gene (reference sequence) lists GTSNPN and SVGIG. V gives up 2 bases and J gives up 1 base, and the segment between their germline ends measures 9 bases. Inclusive of the bounding cysteine and phenylalanine, the CDR3 is 14 residues long. Only the CDR3 portion is preserved as DNA: 42 bases, with reading frame beginning at the first base.